The clone carrying this T cell receptor beta chain was seen once. Its target is not known. The data derive from a study of cytomegalovirus exposure and HLA in healthy donors. PCR primers comprised 60 Vbeta and 13 Jbeta primers. TCRdb's copy holds only in-frame clones and misses some; the assay was immunoSEQ multiplex PCR. The repertoire consists of under 200,000 clones, with around 80% occurring once and the leading ten covering approximately 2.3%. CDR1 and CDR2 from the germline V gene are MNHNS and SASEGT. The V end lost 7 bases, the J end lost 3 bases, and 15 bases lay between the germline ends. The CDR3 covers 15 residues. Among the donors, all were healthy bone marrow donors. General study findings and limits: Common viral pathogens seemed, in a later analysis, to connect with several of the most significant clusters. There were reportedly fewer N-insertions in an Asian-associated ancestry cluster than the roughly 670-donor mean, in a later analysis. Immune exposure data for these donors was limited to CMV serostatus.

The material sequenced was PBMCs. This chain joins TRBV6-1 and TRBJ2-2, with D possibly TRBD2 on 5 matching bases. The clonotype originates from a female donor in good health and CMV-seronegative. DNA of the CDR3: TGTGCCAGCACCTTACCCGAGGGATACACCGGGGAGCTGTTTTTT. Residues: CASTLPEGYTGELFF.